This TCR beta chain was recorded in a study of control samples from healthy donors and cancer patients. This CDR3 comprises 12 residues. Deletions cut 1 base from V and 7 bases from J, with 7 bases between. Germline V gives CDR1 KGHSH, CDR2 LQKENI. TCRdb's copy holds only in-frame clones and misses some; the assay was immunoSEQ multiplex PCR. The table has 190,000 or so clones, approximately 95% seen once. The source of this sequence is a man aged 18 to 30 in good health. V is TRBV18 and J is TRBJ1-1, with D perhaps matching TRBD1 (5 bases). Input material: blood. In DNA form, the CDR3 reads TGTGCCAGCTCACCACTGGGGGATGAAGCTTTCTTT. Its translation is CASSPLGDEAFF.